These 24 T cell receptor beta chains were all obtained from the same sample, sequenced in a study of T cell repertoires in cytomegalovirus infection. MiXCR was run by TCRdb on the reads, yielding one entry per CDR3 protein. The sample has approximately 100,000 distinct CDR3 sequences, 20% to 30% seen once. The sequenced sample consisted of CD8+ T cells from PBMCs. The source of these receptors is a human donor in good health (CMV status not recorded). Some clones in this sample may be carry-over from other donors' samples.

In its sample, this clonotype was seen many times. The CDR3 DNA is TGTGCCATCAGTCCCCGGGGCCAGAGCTCCTACGAGCAGTACTTC. This codes for CAISPRGQSSYEQYF. The J gene is TRBJ2-7, the V gene TRBV10-3; D is tentatively TRBD1 or TRBD2 (5 bases each). V was clipped by 5 bases and J by 0 bases, with 14 bases between them. This CDR3 region has 15 residues. Looked up from germline, CDR1 is ENHRY and CDR2 is SYGVKD.

The J gene is TRBJ2-7, the V gene TRBV7-9, with a tentative D call TRBD1 (6 bases). Germline CDR1 is SEHNR and CDR2 is FQNEAQ (reference sequence). The V end was cut by 8 bases, the J end by 6 bases, with 20 bases between. This CDR3 has 14 residues. The CDR3 bases are TGTGCCAGCCGAACTTGGCAGGGGCCGAGCGAGCAGTACTTC. It specifies CASRTWQGPSEQYF.

The chain uses TRBV30 and TRBJ2-7, with 9 nucleotides matching TRBD1. The CDR3 length is 14 residues. Per the germline V gene, CDR1 is GTSNPN and CDR2 is SVGIG (reference sequence). After removal of 7 bases from V and 3 bases from J, the junction contained 10 bases not matched to a gene. In DNA form, the CDR3 reads TGTGCCTTAAACCTCCGGGACAGGGTCTACGAGCAGTACTTC. Protein: CALNLRDRVYEQYF. Variable domain in full (rest from reference TRBV30 and TRBJ2-7): SQTIHQWPATLVQPVGSPLSLECTVEGTSNPNLYWYRQAAGRGLQLLFYSVGIGQISSEVPQNLSASRPQDRQFILSSKKLLLSDSGFYLCALNLRDRVYEQYFGPGTRLTVT.

The chain's CDR3 is CASKMDTYTGELFF. The CDR3 coding sequence is TGTGCCTCAAAGATGGACACATACACCGGGGAGCTGTTTTTT. The rearrangement uses TRBV7-3 and TRBJ2-2; the D gene is possibly TRBD1 (5 bases). This CDR3 region has 14 residues. Germline CDR1 SGHTA, CDR2 FQGTGA. Trimming left V 11 bases short and J 3 bases short, with 16 bases between.

This clonotype was seen only a few times. This chain uses TRBV15 with TRBJ2-3; no reliable D call. Germline V gives CDR1 LNHNV, CDR2 YYDKDF (reference sequence). Trimming took off 0 bases at V and 6 bases at J, with 7 bases between the two ends. This CDR3 region has 13 residues. CDR3 amino acids: CATSRDPPDTQYF. CDR3 DNA: TGTGCCACCAGCAGAGATCCCCCGGATACGCAGTATTTT.

This clonotype was seen repeatedly, ten times or more. The chain recombines TRBV20-1 with TRBJ2-7; 7 bases match TRBD1. Germline V gene lookup returns CDR1 DFQATT and CDR2 SNEGSKA (reference sequence). The V segment lost 6 bases and the J segment 9 bases; nucleotides outside the gene matches: 8. The CDR3 has 11 amino acids. In DNA, the CDR3 is TGCAGTGCAAAGAAGGGGGCCCGGCAGTACTTC. Protein: CSAKKGARQYF.

The rearrangement uses TRBV11-2 and TRBJ1-1; D remains unclear. Trimming left V 5 bases short and J 0 bases short, with 10 bases between. The CDR3 is 14 amino acids. Germline V gene lookup returns CDR1 SGHAT and CDR2 FQNNGV. CDR3 protein: CASSPSVMNTEAFF. CDR3 in DNA: TGTGCCAGCAGCCCGTCGGTGATGAACACTGAAGCTTTCTTT.

This rearrangement joins TRBV6-2 or TRBV6-3 to TRBJ2-7; a possible D gene is TRBD2 (7 bases). Trimming removed 3 bases from V and 4 bases from J, with 19 bases in between. CDR1 and CDR2 (germline): MNHEY, SVGEGT. CDR3 size: 16 residues. CDR3 loop: CASSYSPLEGGYEQYF. CDR3 nucleotides: TGTGCCAGCAGTTATAGCCCCTTGGAGGGGGGGTACGAGCAGTACTTC.

V and J are TRBV28 and TRBJ2-1; 9 bases align to TRBD1. With 1 base clipped from V and 6 bases from J, the junction kept 7 bases outside the gene matches. CDR3 length: 16 amino acids. The germline V gene has CDR1 MDHEN and CDR2 SYDVKM. The CDR3 DNA reads as TGTGCCAGCAGTTTATCGGGGACAGGGATCGCCAATGAGCAGTTCTTC. This encodes CASSLSGTGIANEQFF.

This clonotype occurred a few times. This rearrangement joins TRBV7-6 to TRBJ1-1, with D unclear. Deletions cut 5 bases from V and 4 bases from J, with 11 bases between. The germline V gene has CDR1 SGHVS and CDR2 FNYEAQ. The CDR3 has 13 amino acids. The DNA for the CDR3 is TGTGCCAGCAGCCCTGGCGGGAGCACTGAAGCTTTCTTT. This translates into CASSPGGSTEAFF.

The chain combines TRBV4-1 with TRBJ1-2; D gene uncertain. The V gene lost 0 bases and the J gene lost 6 bases, with 17 bases spanning the gap. From germline, CDR1 is MGHRA and CDR2 YSYEKL. The CDR3 covers 16 residues. The CDR3 DNA sequence: TGCGCCAGCAGCCAAGAGCTCTTAGCAGGACTTCATGGCTACACCTTC. It codes for CASSQELLAGLHGYTF.

There are many counts of this clonotype. V gene TRBV7-9 combines with J gene TRBJ2-1, with no clear D. The V gene lost 5 bases and the J gene lost 9 bases, with 11 bases spanning the gap. The CDR3 extends over 12 amino acids. Germline V gives CDR1 SEHNR, CDR2 FQNEAQ (reference sequence). DNA of the CDR3: TGTGCCAGCAGCCCGACCCTTGGTGAGCAGTTCTTC. It is translated as CASSPTLGEQFF.

The V gene is TRBV28, the J gene TRBJ2-2; D is possibly TRBD1 (6 bases). The V gene's germline CDR1 is MDHEN and CDR2 SYDVKM. CDR3 length: 15 residues. Trimming removed 2 bases from V and 4 bases from J, with 11 bases in between. The CDR3 bases are TGTGCCAGCAGTTTAGACAGGCAGATCACCGGGGAGCTGTTTTTT. As protein: CASSLDRQITGELFF.

The V gene is TRBV12-3 or TRBV12-4, the J gene TRBJ1-2; D possibly corresponds to TRBD1 (6 bases). Trimming took 1 base from V and 0 from J, leaving 12 bases between them. CDR3 size: 16 residues. CDR3 protein: CASSLGTGKANYGYTF. The CDR3 coding sequence is TGTGCCAGCAGTTTAGGCACAGGGAAAGCTAACTATGGCTACACCTTC.

This clonotype has at least ten counts. This chain joins TRBV7-3 and TRBJ1-2, with a weak D call TRBD1 (5 bases). The CDR3 length is 13 residues. Germline loops: CDR1 SGHTA, CDR2 FQGTGA. V was shortened by 6 bases and J by 5 bases, with 13 bases between the two germline ends. The CDR3 DNA reads TGTGCCAGCAGTGATGGGGGAAATTATGGCTACACCTTC. This codes for CASSDGGNYGYTF.

This clonotype has at least ten counts. The DNA for the CDR3 is TGTGCCAGCAGCCAGGGACAGGGAACTGAGCAGTTCTTC. This codes for CASSQGQGTEQFF. The chain has TRBV7-2 and TRBJ2-1, with 9 nucleotides matching TRBD1. This CDR3 is 13 amino acids long. The ends lost 5 bases at V and 9 bases at J; junction bases unmatched: 5. Per germline, CDR1 SGHTA and CDR2 FQGNSA.

The chain combines TRBV11-2 with TRBJ1-2; TRBD1 matches at 8 bases. Germline values: CDR1 SGHAT, CDR2 FQNNGV. This CDR3 contains 15 residues. V lost 5 bases to trimming and J lost 5 bases; unmatched junction nucleotides: 10. The CDR3, as DNA: TGTGCCAGCAGCCCCGGGACAGGTCCGGGGTATGGCTACACCTTC. It codes for CASSPGTGPGYGYTF.

The rearrangement links TRBV20-1 to TRBJ2-2; 7 bases agree with TRBD1. The germline V gene has CDR1 DFQATT and CDR2 SNEGSKA (reference sequence). J lost 4 bases, V lost 1 base, and 3 bases had no gene match. The CDR3 length is 14 residues. Here the CDR3 DNA reads TGCAGTGCTAGAGCGGGACAGACCACCGGGGAGCTGTTTTTT. Residues: CSARAGQTTGELFF.

This clonotype was observed a few times. The chain couples TRBV12-3 or TRBV12-4 to TRBJ2-2; D not resolved. The CDR3 extends over 12 amino acids. V lost 3 bases and J lost 3, with 2 bases in between. The CDR3 region has the DNA TGTGCCAGCAGTTTCGACACCGGGGAGCTGTTTTTT. Protein sequence: CASSFDTGELFF.

This clonotype occurred a few times. This chain joins TRBV12-5 and TRBJ1-2, with TRBD1 matching over 7 bases. From germline, CDR1 is LGHNT and CDR2 FRNRAP. The CDR3 covers 15 residues. J was trimmed by 5 bases and V by 4 bases; bases with no gene match: 10. CDR3 region: CASGSTGDARYGYTF. CDR3 bases: TGTGCTAGTGGTTCCACAGGGGACGCGAGGTATGGCTACACCTTC.

The V gene is TRBV14, the J gene TRBJ2-1; 9 nucleotides line up with TRBD2. Germline lookup yields CDR1 SGHDN and CDR2 FVKESK. This CDR3 comprises 16 residues. After removal of 2 bases from V and 7 bases from J, the junction contained 9 bases not matched to a gene. Written as DNA, the CDR3 is TGTGCCAGCAGCCAAAAAGCGGGGGGTCTATTTAATGAGCAGTTCTTC. Protein sequence: CASSQKAGGLFNEQFF. Full variable domain (remainder filled in from reference TRBV14 and TRBJ2-1): EAGVTQFPSHSVIEKGQTVTLRCDPISGHDNLYWYRRVMGKEIKFLLHFVKESKQDESGMPNNRFLAERTGGTYSTLKVQPAELEDSGVYFCASSQKAGGLFNEQFFGPGTRLTVL.

J is TRBJ2-4 and V is TRBV2; D not resolved. The V gene lost 8 bases and the J gene lost 5 bases, with 13 bases spanning the gap. This CDR3 has 13 amino acids. The germline CDR1 and CDR2 sequences are SNHLY and FYNNEI. The CDR3 coding sequence is TGTGCCAGCTATTCAGGAGTTGAAAACATTCAGTACTTC. Encoded protein: CASYSGVENIQYF.

This chain uses TRBV28 with TRBJ1-1, with D possibly being TRBD1 (5 bases). The ends were cut back, 3 bases at V and 6 bases at J, with 17 bases in the middle. The CDR3 sequence is 15 residues long. Germline assignment: CDR1 MDHEN and CDR2 SYDVKM. CDR3 in DNA: TGTGCCAGCAGTTTGGGGGGTCCCCGGGCGGCTGAAGCTTTCTTT. This codes for CASSLGGPRAAEAFF.

Here the CDR3 reads CSVEGRGGSEEQYF. The CDR3 DNA reads as TGCAGCGTTGAAGGCCGCGGGGGCTCGGAAGAGCAGTACTTC. The rearrangement joins TRBV29-1 to TRBJ2-7; D is possibly TRBD2 (7 bases). CDR1 SQVTM and CDR2 ANQGSEA come from the germline V gene. The V and J ends lost 1 base and 7 bases respectively, with 17 bases between them. The CDR3 covers 14 residues.